This T cell receptor beta chain is from a study of post-analysis software for immune sequencing data. Study details: The patients showed relapsing-remitting, secondary progressive and progressive-relapsing multiple sclerosis courses.

Whole-study results and caveats: The study found TRBV5-6, TRBV5-1 and TRBV20-1 among five or six TRBV segments more frequent in patients than controls.

Deletions cut 1 base from V and 6 bases from J, with 16 bases between. This CDR3 contains 17 residues. Germline loops: CDR1 MGHRA, CDR2 YSYEKL. This clonotype has just a few counts. Its cognate antigen is unknown. Built from TCR beta cDNA, the libraries had unique molecular identifiers in them. T cells numbering about 0.85 to 10 million yielded cDNA molecules that totaled approximately 500,000. TCRdb fed the PCR reads into MiXCR, producing one record per CDR3 protein. The sample includes 380,000 or so distinct CDR3 sequences, around 37% of them seen just once. The rearrangement uses TRBV4-1 and TRBJ1-6; D ambiguous. This receptor was identified in a girl aged 5-17 years with multiple sclerosis. Sample: blood. The CDR3: CASSQVGTRFLNSPLHF. DNA of the CDR3: TGCGCCAGCAGCCAAGTCGGCACGCGATTCCTTAATTCACCCCTCCACTTT.